This TCR beta chain emerged from a study of somatic mutations in cytotoxic T cells in rheumatoid arthritis. Overall study results and limits: Measurement of CD8+ T-cell clonality revealed no significant difference between rheumatoid arthritis patients and age-matched healthy controls. TRBV07 appeared slightly underrepresented in the rheumatoid arthritis patients. That finding was not adjusted to account for multiple comparisons. Exceedance of 20% of CD8+ cells by the largest CD8+ clone occurred in 8 of 65 patients.

With regard to this clone: Antigen unknown.

CDR3 length: 14 residues. Trimming removed 7 bases from V and 1 base from J, with 13 bases in between. CDR1 is SNHLY, CDR2 FYNNEI, per germline. Generated by immunoSEQ multiplex PCR, the TCRdb table keeps only in-frame clones and is missing some. The table lists 15,000 to 20,000 clones, around 80% of them singletons, with nearly 9% in the top ten. The clonotype comes from an adult with rheumatoid arthritis. The sample was CD8+ T cells sorted from blood. V is TRBV2 and J is TRBJ1-1, with D tentatively TRBD1 (5 bases). CDR3 coding DNA: TGTGCCAGCAAAGAGGCAGGGCGGAACACTGAAGCTTTCTTT. It codes for CASKEAGRNTEAFF.